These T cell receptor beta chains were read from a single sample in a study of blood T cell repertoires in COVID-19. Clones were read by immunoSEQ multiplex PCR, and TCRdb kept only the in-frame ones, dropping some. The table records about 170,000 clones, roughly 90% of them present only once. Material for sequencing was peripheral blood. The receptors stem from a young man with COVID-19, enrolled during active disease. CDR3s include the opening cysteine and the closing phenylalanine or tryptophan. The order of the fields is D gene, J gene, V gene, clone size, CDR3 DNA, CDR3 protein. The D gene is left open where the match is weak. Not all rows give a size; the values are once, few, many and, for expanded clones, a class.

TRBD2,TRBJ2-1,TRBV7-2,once,TGTGCCAGCAGCAACGGGGAGGGGACGGAGCAGTTCTTC,CASSNGEGTEQFF
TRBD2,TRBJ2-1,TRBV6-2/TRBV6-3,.,TGTGCCAGCAGTTACGGGGGGAGGGTCAGTGAGCAGTTCTTC,CASSYGGRVSEQFF
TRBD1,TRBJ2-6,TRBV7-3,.,TGTGCCAGCAGCCTAACATACTCAGGGGGAGGGGCCAACGTCCTGACTTTC,CASSLTYSGGGANVLTF
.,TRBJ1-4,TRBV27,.,TGTGCCAGCGACCAGGGAAATGAAAAACTGCTTTTT,CASDQGNEKLLF
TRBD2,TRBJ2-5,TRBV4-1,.,TGCGCCAGCAGCCAAGAGGTGGTAGCGGGTTCTCAAGAGACCCAGTACTTC,CASSQEVVAGSQETQYF
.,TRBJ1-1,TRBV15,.,TGTGCCACCAGCAGATCCACTGCCAGGATGGGCACTGAAGCTTTCTTT,CATSRSTARMGTEAFF
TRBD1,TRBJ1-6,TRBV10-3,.,TGTGCCATCAGTGACTCGACAGGGGAAGGTTCACCCCTCCACTTT,CAISDSTGEGSPLHF
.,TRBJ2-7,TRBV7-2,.,TGTGCCAGCAGCTTAGCCACGACCGGGGTCCGGGACGAGCAGTACTTC,CASSLATTGVRDEQYF
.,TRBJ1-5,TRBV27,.,TGTGCCAGCAGACTCAGGGTTAGCAATCAGCCCCAGCATTTT,CASRLRVSNQPQHF
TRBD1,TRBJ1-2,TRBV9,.,TGTGCCAGCAGCGAAGACCCGGGACAGAATAACTATGGCTACACCTTC,CASSEDPGQNNYGYTF
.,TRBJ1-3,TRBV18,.,TGTGCCAGCTCACCCGATGCCAGGGGAAACACCATATATTTT,CASSPDARGNTIYF
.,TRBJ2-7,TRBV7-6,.,TGTGCCAGCAGCCCGGCGTATGCGGGGAGTAGGTACGAGCAGTACTTC,CASSPAYAGSRYEQYF
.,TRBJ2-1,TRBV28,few,TGTGCCAGCAGTTTACAGGGCTACAATGAGCAGTTCTTC,CASSLQGYNEQFF
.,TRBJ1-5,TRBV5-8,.,TGTGCCAGCACCCCAGGTTGGGGCAATCAGCCCCAGCATTTT,CASTPGWGNQPQHF
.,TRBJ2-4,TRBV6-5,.,TGTGCCAGCAAGGCCCCGGGCGCAGGGAACATTCAGTACTTC,CASKAPGAGNIQYF
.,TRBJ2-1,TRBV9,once,TGTGCCAGCAGCGCGGGACTCCTCAATGAGCAGTTCTTC,CASSAGLLNEQFF